A selection of T cell receptor beta chains follows, all from one sample in a study of human CD4 T cells and Enterobacteriaceae. TCRdb's table, derived via immunoSEQ multiplex PCR, lists solely in-frame clones and lacks some. The sample includes about 29,000 clones, almost 85% of them seen just once. Sequencing input: memory CD4+ T cells from blood. Every receptor here comes from a human donor in good health. Both conserved end residues are part of each CDR3. Each record gives: V gene, clone size, D gene, J gene, CDR3 DNA, CDR3 protein. A D gene is named only where the DNA matches it firmly. The size field is filled for only some rows; it gives once, few, many or a size class.

TRBV4-2,.,.,TRBJ2-1,TGTGCCAGCAGCCAAGTACCTCTGGGGGATGAGCAGTTCTTC,CASSQVPLGDEQFF
TRBV5-1,.,TRBD2,TRBJ2-1,TGCGCCAGCTGTTTAGGACTAGAATCCTACAATGAGCAGTTCTTC,CASCLGLESYNEQFF
TRBV7-9,.,.,TRBJ1-5,TGTGCCAGCAGCACCGGAACCAATCAGCCCCAGCATTTT,CASSTGTNQPQHF
TRBV7-8,.,.,TRBJ2-3,TGTGCCAGCAGCGCCAAGGTAGACCTTTTCACAGATACGCAGTATTTT,CASSAKVDLFTDTQYF
TRBV30,.,.,TRBJ2-2,TGTGCCTGCCTCGGGGGGAACACCGGGGAGCTGTTTTTT,CACLGGNTGELFF
TRBV9,few,.,TRBJ2-7,TGTGCCAGCAGCGAGGGCGTCGGGACGGAGCAGTACTTC,CASSEGVGTEQYF
TRBV4-2,.,.,TRBJ1-3,TGTGCCAGCAGCCCTTTCTCAGGACTGTCTGGAAACACCATATATTTT,CASSPFSGLSGNTIYF
TRBV28,few,TRBD1,TRBJ1-1,TGTGCCAGCCTTTTAAGGATGGGACAGAAAGCTTTCTTT,CASLLRMGQKAFF
TRBV6-5,once,.,TRBJ2-2,TGTGCCAGCAGTCTCGGGCCGAAAGGCGGGGAGCTGTTTTTT,CASSLGPKGGELFF
TRBV28,.,.,TRBJ2-5,TGTGCCAGCAGTTTGTCCGCTCGGATACTCCAAGAGACCCAGTACTTC,CASSLSARILQETQYF
TRBV30,.,.,TRBJ1-2,TGTGCCTGGAGTGTTAGGTCCGGGAACGGCTACACCTTC,CAWSVRSGNGYTF
TRBV30,.,TRBD1,TRBJ2-7,TGTGCCTTCCGGGACAGGGGAACCTACGAGCAGTACTTC,CAFRDRGTYEQYF
TRBV15,.,.,TRBJ1-4,TGTGCCACCAGCTCGGGGCGGAATGAAAAACTGTTTTTT,CATSSGRNEKLFF
TRBV5-6,.,.,TRBJ2-7,TGTGCCAGCAGCTTGATATCGGCTAACTCCTACGAGCAGTACTTC,CASSLISANSYEQYF
TRBV5-3,few,.,TRBJ1-5,TGTGCCAGAAGCTCTGAGGTGGACAACAATCAGCCCCAGCATTTT,CARSSEVDNNQPQHF
TRBV6-5,.,TRBD1,TRBJ2-1,TGTGCCAGCAGTAGGACAGGGGATTCCTACAATGAGCAGTTCTTC,CASSRTGDSYNEQFF
TRBV13,few,TRBD2,TRBJ2-2,TGTGCCAGCAGCACCCAACTAGCGGGGGGGAACACCGGGGAGCTGTTTTTT,CASSTQLAGGNTGELFF
TRBV5-1,.,.,TRBJ1-1,TGCGCCAGCAGCTTGAGACAGTCCCATGAAGCTTTCTTT,CASSLRQSHEAFF
TRBV27,few,TRBD2,TRBJ2-1,TGTGCCAGCAGTTTCGCCGGGACTAGCGGGGTGAATGAGCAGTTCTTC,CASSFAGTSGVNEQFF
TRBV5-5,.,TRBD1,TRBJ2-7,TGTGCCAGCAATAATCCGGGACAGGGGTTCCACGAGCAGTACTTC,CASNNPGQGFHEQYF
TRBV5-1,few,.,TRBJ1-2,TGCGCCAGCAGCTTGGGGGTCGTGGACAGTAACTATGGCTACACCTTC,CASSLGVVDSNYGYTF
TRBV11-2,.,.,TRBJ2-3,TGTGCCAGCAGCTCCCCCCTTAAAACAGATACGCAGTATTTT,CASSSPLKTDTQYF
TRBV18,.,.,TRBJ1-3,TGTGCCAGCTCCGTCGGGCCAGGGACGCCTGGAAACACCATATATTTT,CASSVGPGTPGNTIYF
TRBV11-3,.,TRBD2,TRBJ2-3,TGTGCCAGCAGCCTTATAGGGGCGGGAGGTACGCAGTATTTT,CASSLIGAGGTQYF
TRBV10-3,.,.,TRBJ2-2,TGTGCCATCAGCGGGGATCCGAGCACCGGGGAGCTGTTTTTT,CAISGDPSTGELFF